This T cell receptor (beta chain) was captured by sequencing in a study of OX40 agonist ivuxolimab in advanced cancers. For the wider study: Ivuxolimab, which targeted the costimulatory receptor OX40 (CD134), was an agonistic, fully human IgG2 monoclonal antibody. Prior anti-PD-1, anti-PD-L1 or anti-CTLA-4 therapy was permitted, and approximately 40% of dose-escalation patients had received checkpoint inhibitors. Of the approximately 54 patients in dose escalation, about 20 had hepatocellular carcinoma, some 15 had melanoma, 9 had renal cell carcinoma and 9 had head and neck cancer. In the dose-escalation cohort, 75% to 85% of patients were male, and the mean age was 60 years with a range of about 20 to 79. Intravenous ivuxolimab was administered to patients every 2 weeks at six dose levels: 0.01, 0.1, 0.3, 1.5, 3 and 10 mg/kg. The purpose of peripheral TCRbeta sequencing was to test whether ivuxolimab changed TCR sequence diversity and led to clonal T-cell expansion. Partial responses occurred in three dose-escalation patients: two with cutaneous melanoma and one with hepatocellular carcinoma. The paper reports the monotherapy dose-escalation portion (N of about 56 patients) of the phase I ivuxolimab trial.

Overall results and qualifications from the work: After ivuxolimab, more expanded clones were found on average in CD8+ T cells than in CD4+ T cells. In the 0.1-3.0 mg/kg groups, partial responders were among the patients with the lowest normalized peripheral clonal expansion, particularly in CD8+ T cells. The antigen specificity of the peripheral T cells that underwent clonal expansion was not determined. Clonal expansion of both CD4+ and CD8+ blood T cells was observed from baseline to week 6 at doses 0.1 to 3.0 mg/kg. Low levels of normalized T-cell clonal expansion were also seen in some patients who did not respond.

V is pruned by 3 bases and J by 3 bases, leaving 2 bases of the junction without a gene match. The CDR3 has 15 amino acids, counting the end cysteine and phenylalanine. The entry retains the CDR3 DNA only, 45 bases that are in frame from base 1. Based on the germline V gene, the CDR1 and CDR2 sequences are KGHSH and LQKENI. To sequence the TCRbeta CDR3 region, genomic DNA was isolated from the sorted cells. The immunoSEQ Assay was used for sequencing of TCRbeta CDR3 regions. TCRdb mirrors the immuneACCESS table, restricted to in-frame sequences. Some clones are absent from its copies; in checked studies, under half trace to an unresolved V gene, and the reason for the others is unknown. The sample contains more than 60,000 clones, around 86% of them found a single time. Roughly 0.25% of the sample rests with the top ten. Of note for this clone: Its recognized antigen is unknown. Base quality data are lacking; no much larger clone is found one base away.

Patients with a history of autoimmune disease or receiving systemic immunosuppression were excluded from the trial. Peripheral blood for TCR sequencing was collected from all dose cohorts at baseline, on cycle 4 day 1, and on cycle 7 day 1. Samples came from an open-label, multicenter, first-in-human phase I dose-escalation trial of ivuxolimab. The trial enrolled adults with locally advanced or metastatic head and neck squamous cell, hepatocellular, melanoma or renal cell carcinoma. Before TCR sequencing, CD4+ T cells and CD8+ T cells from peripheral blood were sorted into separate populations. This TCR came from an adult with an advanced solid tumor such as melanoma, head and neck, liver or kidney cancer. The chain couples TRBV18 to TRBJ2-1; 10 central bases correspond to TRBD2. This sample comprised CD4+ or CD8+ T cells sorted from blood, obtained in a trial of the OX40 agonist ivuxolimab. The CDR3: CASSPLAGGYNEQFF. In nucleotides, the sequence is TGTGCCAGCTCACCCTTAGCGGGAGGCTACAATGAGCAGTTCTTC.